This T cell receptor (beta chain) was identified in a study of T cell changes during pregnancy in multiple sclerosis. Per the germline V gene, CDR1 is MNHNY and CDR2 is SVGAGI (reference sequence). The V gene end was trimmed by 6 bases and the J gene end by 2 bases; junction bases not matched to a gene: 3. This CDR3 region has 13 residues. Produced via immunoSEQ multiplex PCR; TCRdb's table is partial and in-frame only. The sample has under 60,000 clones; approximately 92% are singletons. This TCR came from a female donor with multiple sclerosis, enrolled in a pregnancy study. The sequencing used CD4+ T cells from peripheral blood mononuclear cells, collected in the third trimester of pregnancy. V gene TRBV6-6 combines with J gene TRBJ1-2, with TRBD1 matching 7 bases. CDR3 loop: CASSAQGNYGYTF. The CDR3 coding sequence is TGTGCCAGCAGCGCACAGGGGAACTATGGCTACACCTTC.